This is a list of T cell receptor beta chains from one sample in a study of cytomegalovirus exposure and HLA in healthy donors. Method: immunoSEQ multiplex PCR; TCRdb's copy keeps in-frame clones and lacks some. The sample carries about 170,000 clones, 84% recorded once. Sequenced: PBMCs. All receptors derive from a man aged 18 to 30 in good health and CMV-seronegative. Both conserved end residues are part of each CDR3. Fields, in order: CDR3 DNA, CDR3 protein, clone size, V gene, D gene, J gene. D genes are given only for firm matches. Rows may omit the clone size; those that give it use once, few, many or a size class.

TGTGCCAGCAGTGTTCGGGCTAGCGGAGATACGCAGTATTTT CASSVRASGDTQYF . TRBV6-1 TRBD2 TRBJ2-3
TGTGCCAGCAGACCAGGTTCGTCCTACGAGCAGTACTTC CASRPGSSYEQYF few TRBV27 . TRBJ2-7
TGTGCCAGCAGTGAGACTAGTCATGAGCAGTTCTTC CASSETSHEQFF once TRBV28 . TRBJ2-1
TGTGCCAGCAGCTCGCGGGGGAGCTCCTACGAGCAGTACTTC CASSSRGSSYEQYF once TRBV7-9 TRBD2 TRBJ2-7
TGTGCCAGTAGTAGGGCAGGGGGCACTGAAGCTTTCTTT CASSRAGGTEAFF few TRBV19 TRBD1 TRBJ1-1
TGTGCCAGCTGTCGCGCGAACACCGGGGAGCTGTTTTTT CASCRANTGELFF . TRBV27 . TRBJ2-2
TGTGCCAGCAGTACCCGGACTAGCCGTGGCGAGCAGTACTTC CASSTRTSRGEQYF . TRBV6-6 TRBD2 TRBJ2-7
TGTGCCAGCGGGACAGGGTTATCGAGGGGCTACACCTTC CASGTGLSRGYTF . TRBV6-1 TRBD1 TRBJ1-2
TGTGCCAGCAGCTTTACGGGACTTATACATTGGATGGCAAATTCACCCCTCCACTTT CASSFTGLIHWMANSPLHF . TRBV5-8 . TRBJ1-6
TGTGCCAGCAGCCTTGGACTAGCCAACTACAATGAGCAGTTCTTC CASSLGLANYNEQFF . TRBV7-3 TRBD2 TRBJ2-1
TGCGCCAGCAGCTTCGAAGACAGGGCGGCTGAAGCTTTCTTT CASSFEDRAAEAFF . TRBV5-1 TRBD1 TRBJ1-1
TGTGCCACCAGGGGTGGCGGTGAGCAGTTCTTC CATRGGGEQFF . TRBV28 . TRBJ2-1
TGTGCCAGCAGCTTGGGGACAGGGGGCGCAGATACGCAGTATTTT CASSLGTGGADTQYF once TRBV13 TRBD1 TRBJ2-3
TGTGCCAGCTGGACAGGGGGGTATGGCTACACCTTC CASWTGGYGYTF . TRBV9 TRBD1 TRBJ1-2
TGTGCCAGTAGTCAGACTCTACCGGGACAGGGTGTCGAGACCCAGTACTTC CASSQTLPGQGVETQYF . TRBV19 TRBD1 TRBJ2-5
TGTGCCAGCAGTTTATCCGCGGGTCCTTTGGGGGAGCAGTACTTC CASSLSAGPLGEQYF . TRBV6-5 . TRBJ2-7
TGTGCCAGCAGCGTGAGACAGGGCTACGAGCAGTACTTC CASSVRQGYEQYF . TRBV13 TRBD1 TRBJ2-7
TGTGCCAGCAGCGTAGAGTTAGCGGCCACAGATACGCAGTATTTT CASSVELAATDTQYF . TRBV9 . TRBJ2-3
TGCAGCGTCATACTAGCGGGGGGCTCGGAACGGCAGTTCTTC CSVILAGGSERQFF . TRBV29-1 TRBD2 TRBJ2-1
TGTGCCAGCAGTGAACGGGTCCCCTACGAGCAGTACTTC CASSERVPYEQYF . TRBV6-1 . TRBJ2-7
TGCGCCAGCAGCTTCGGAGGAGAGGGAAACACCATATATTTT CASSFGGEGNTIYF few TRBV5-1 . TRBJ1-3
TGTGCCAGCAGCCGGGCAGGGCCAGAGACCCAGTACTTC CASSRAGPETQYF . TRBV28 . TRBJ2-5
TGTGCCAGCAGCAAGGGACAGCTTGACGAGCAGTACTTC CASSKGQLDEQYF . TRBV5-8 TRBD1 TRBJ2-7
TGTGCCAGCAGTCCCGGACTAGCCTCTGGGACACTGGGGGCCAAAAACATTCAGTACTTC CASSPGLASGTLGAKNIQYF . TRBV28 TRBD2 TRBJ2-4
TGTGCCAGCAGCTTTGTAGCATACACCGGGGAGCTGTTTTTT CASSFVAYTGELFF . TRBV7-9 . TRBJ2-2
TGTGCCAGCAGCTCGAGACATCGCGAGCAGTACTTC CASSSRHREQYF . TRBV7-2 . TRBJ2-7
TGCAGTGCTCGTCTAGGAATCGAGCAGTACTTC CSARLGIEQYF . TRBV20-1 . TRBJ2-7
TGTGCCAGTAGTACCGAGAGGGACGTCGGGAGTGGCTATGGCTACACCTTC CASSTERDVGSGYGYTF . TRBV19 . TRBJ1-2
TGCGCCAGCAGCGTAAACCCAGGGGATATGGAGACCCAGTACTTC CASSVNPGDMETQYF . TRBV5-1 . TRBJ2-5
TGCGCCAGCAGTCAAAGGTCAGGGGGCACAGCCTACGAGCAGTACTTC CASSQRSGGTAYEQYF . TRBV5-1 TRBD1 TRBJ2-7
TGCGCCAGCAGTTCAACTAGCGGACCCTACGAGCAGTACTTC CASSSTSGPYEQYF once TRBV5-1 TRBD2 TRBJ2-7